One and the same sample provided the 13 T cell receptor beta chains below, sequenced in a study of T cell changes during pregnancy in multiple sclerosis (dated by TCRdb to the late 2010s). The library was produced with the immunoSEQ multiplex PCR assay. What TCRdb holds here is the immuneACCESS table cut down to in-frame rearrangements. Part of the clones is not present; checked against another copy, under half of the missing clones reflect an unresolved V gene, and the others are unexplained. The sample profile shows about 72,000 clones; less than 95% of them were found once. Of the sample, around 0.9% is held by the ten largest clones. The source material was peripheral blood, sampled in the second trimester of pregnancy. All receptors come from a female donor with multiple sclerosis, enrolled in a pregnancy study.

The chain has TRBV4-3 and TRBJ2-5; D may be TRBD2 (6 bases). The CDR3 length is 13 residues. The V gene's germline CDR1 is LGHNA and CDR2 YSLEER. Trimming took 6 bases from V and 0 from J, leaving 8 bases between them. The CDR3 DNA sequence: TGCGCCAGCAGTCCGGGGGACCAAGAGACCCAGTACTTC. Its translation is CASSPGDQETQYF.

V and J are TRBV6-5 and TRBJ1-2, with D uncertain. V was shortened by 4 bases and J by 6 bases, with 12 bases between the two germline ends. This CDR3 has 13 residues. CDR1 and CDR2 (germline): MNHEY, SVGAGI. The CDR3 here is CASSSRLAHGYTF. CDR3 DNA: TGTGCCAGCAGTTCCCGACTTGCCCATGGCTACACCTTC.

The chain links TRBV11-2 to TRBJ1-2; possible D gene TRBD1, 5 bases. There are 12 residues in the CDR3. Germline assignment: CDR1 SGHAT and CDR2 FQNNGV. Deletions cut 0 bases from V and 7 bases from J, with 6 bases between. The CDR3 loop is CASSLDQGGYTF. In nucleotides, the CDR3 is TGTGCCAGCAGCTTAGATCAGGGTGGCTACACCTTC.

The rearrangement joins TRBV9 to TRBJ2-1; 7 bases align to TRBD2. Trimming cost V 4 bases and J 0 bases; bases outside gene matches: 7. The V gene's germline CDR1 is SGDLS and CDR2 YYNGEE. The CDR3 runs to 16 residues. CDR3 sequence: CASSLGLESSYNEQFF. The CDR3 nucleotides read TGTGCCAGCAGCCTCGGACTAGAAAGCTCCTACAATGAGCAGTTCTTC.

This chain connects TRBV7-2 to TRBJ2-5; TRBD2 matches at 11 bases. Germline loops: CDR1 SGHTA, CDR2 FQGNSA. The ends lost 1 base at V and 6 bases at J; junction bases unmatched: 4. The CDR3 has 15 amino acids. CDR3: CASSLGLAGGQTQYF. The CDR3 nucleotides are TGTGCCAGCAGCTTAGGGCTAGCGGGGGGACAGACCCAGTACTTC.

CDR3 nucleotides: TGTGCCAGCAGCTTAGACTTCGGTAGCGGGGGGGCCAGTTACGACAATGAGCAGTTCTTC. Protein product: CASSLDFGSGGASYDNEQFF. The chain uses TRBV11-2 and TRBJ2-1, with TRBD2 identical over 11 bases. The CDR3 covers 20 residues. Per the germline V gene, CDR1 is SGHAT and CDR2 is FQNNGV. After removal of 0 bases from V and 5 bases from J, the junction contained 15 bases not matched to a gene.

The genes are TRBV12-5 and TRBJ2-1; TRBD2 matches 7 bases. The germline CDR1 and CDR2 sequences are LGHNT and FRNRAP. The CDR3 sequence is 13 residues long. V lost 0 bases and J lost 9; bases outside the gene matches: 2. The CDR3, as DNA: TGTGCTAGTGGTTTGGTGGGGGGGTTTGAGCAGTTCTTC. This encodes CASGLVGGFEQFF.

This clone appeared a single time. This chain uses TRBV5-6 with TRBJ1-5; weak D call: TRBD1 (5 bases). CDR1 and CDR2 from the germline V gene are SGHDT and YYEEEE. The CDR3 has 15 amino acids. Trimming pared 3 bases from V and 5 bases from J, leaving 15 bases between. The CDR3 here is CASSSTKGIYQPQHF. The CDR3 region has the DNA TGTGCCAGCAGCTCCACTAAGGGGATATATCAGCCCCAGCATTTT.

The CDR3 DNA is TGTGCCAGCAGCCCTCCGTCGGGGGAGCATGAGCAGTACTTC. Translation gives CASSPPSGEHEQYF. The chain joins TRBV9 to TRBJ2-7, with a possible D match to TRBD2 (6 bases). This CDR3 spans 14 amino acids. Trimming took off 4 bases at V and 7 bases at J, with 18 bases between the two ends. CDR1 SGDLS and CDR2 YYNGEE come from the germline V gene.

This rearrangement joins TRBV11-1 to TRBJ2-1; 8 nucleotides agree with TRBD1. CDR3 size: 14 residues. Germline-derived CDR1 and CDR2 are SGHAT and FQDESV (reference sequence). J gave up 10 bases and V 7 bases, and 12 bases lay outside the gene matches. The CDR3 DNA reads TGTGCCAGCACAGGGCAGGGGGCGCAAAGGGAGCAGTTCTTC. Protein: CASTGQGAQREQFF.

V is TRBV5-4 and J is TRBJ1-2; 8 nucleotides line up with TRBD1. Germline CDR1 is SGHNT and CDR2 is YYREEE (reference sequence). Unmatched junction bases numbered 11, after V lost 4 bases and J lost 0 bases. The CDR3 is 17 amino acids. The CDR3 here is CASSSSVRGRANYGYTF. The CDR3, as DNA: TGTGCCAGCAGCAGCTCAGTCAGGGGGCGAGCTAACTATGGCTACACCTTC.

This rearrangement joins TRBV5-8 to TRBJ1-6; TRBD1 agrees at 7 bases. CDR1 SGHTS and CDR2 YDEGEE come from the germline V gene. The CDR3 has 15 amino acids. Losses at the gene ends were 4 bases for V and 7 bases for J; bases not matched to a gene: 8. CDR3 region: CASSPGRRGNSPLHF. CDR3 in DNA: TGTGCCAGCAGCCCGGGACGCAGGGGGAATTCACCCCTCCACTTT. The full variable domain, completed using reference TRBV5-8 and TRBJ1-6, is EAGVTQSPTHLIKTRGQQATLRCSPISGHTSVYWYQQALGLGLQFLLWYDEGEERNRGNFPPRFSGRQFPNYSSELNVNALELEDSALYLCASSPGRRGNSPLHFGNGTRLTVT.

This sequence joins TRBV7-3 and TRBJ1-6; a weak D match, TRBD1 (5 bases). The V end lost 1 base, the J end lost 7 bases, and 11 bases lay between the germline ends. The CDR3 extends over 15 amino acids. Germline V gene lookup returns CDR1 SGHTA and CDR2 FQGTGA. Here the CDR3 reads CASSLMGRENSPLHF. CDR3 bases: TGTGCCAGCAGCTTAATGGGACGGGAGAATTCACCCCTCCACTTT.